The 29 T cell receptor beta chains given below trace back to one sample, sequenced in a study of T cells in Graves' hyperthyroidism and ophthalmopathy. TCR beta CDR3 region amplification was performed from RNA transcripts. The HTBI set primed first-round TCR CDR3 RT-PCR. TCRdb re-called the multiplex PCR reads with MiXCR, one entry per CDR3 protein. The table has roughly 240,000 distinct CDR3 sequences, roughly 22% seen once. What was sequenced was blood. All receptors derive from a woman between 35 and 50 years old with Graves' ophthalmopathy.

This chain's CDR3 is CASTPAGDREHQPQHF. The CDR3 nucleotides read TGTGCCAGCACCCCAGCCGGGGACAGGGAACATCAGCCCCAGCATTTT. This rearrangement joins TRBV24-1 to TRBJ1-5; 9 bases are shared with TRBD1. Germline CDR1 reads KGHDR; CDR2 reads SFDVKD. Trimming at V came to 11 bases and at J to 5 bases, leaving 15 bases not matched to a gene. CDR3 length equals 16 residues.

This clonotype was counted between two and nine times. CDR3 protein: CASSLSSGANTEAFF. The CDR3 DNA reads as TGTGCCAGCAGTTTATCTTCCGGGGCCAACACTGAAGCTTTCTTT. The chain couples TRBV27 to TRBJ1-1, with a possible D match to TRBD1 (5 bases). The CDR3 is made up of 15 amino acids. The germline V gene has CDR1 MNHEY and CDR2 SMNVEV (reference sequence). V lost 0 bases to trimming and J lost 2 bases, with 10 bases between them.

Notes on this clonotype: This is likely a read error, given that the CDR3 carries no conserved phenylalanine or tryptophan at its end. The J gene is TRBJ1-1, the V gene TRBV18, with a possible D match to TRBD1 (5 bases). With 6 bases removed from V and 2 bases from J, the gap between germline ends came to 16 bases. The CDR3 consists of 15 residues. The germline gives CDR1 KGHSH, CDR2 LQKENI. This CDR3 is CASSRAGTDNTEAFV. CDR3 in DNA: TGTGCCAGCTCTCGAGCCGGGACGGATAACACTGAAGCTTTCGTT.

The rearrangement joins TRBV27 to TRBJ1-1; the D gene is possibly TRBD1 (6 bases). Germline loops: CDR1 MNHEY, CDR2 SMNVEV (reference sequence). Trimming removed 5 bases from V and 0 bases from J, with 13 bases in between. The CDR3 is 15 amino acids. This chain's CDR3 is CASSKRNRVNTEAFF. DNA for the CDR3: TGTGCCAGCAGTAAGCGAAACAGGGTGAACACTGAAGCTTTCTTT.

Ten or more counts support this clonotype. V usage is TRBV28 and J usage is TRBJ2-5; D is possibly TRBD2 (6 bases). V was trimmed by 5 bases and J by 1 base, leaving 17 bases between them. The CDR3 runs to 16 residues. Germline-derived CDR1 and CDR2 are MDHEN and SYDVKM. The CDR3 DNA follows: TGTGCCAGCAGTCCCTCCGGGACTGTAGCCCAAGAGACCCAGTACTTC. This translates into CASSPSGTVAQETQYF.

This clonotype was counted many times. This chain connects TRBV7-3 to TRBJ2-5; 11 bases match TRBD2. CDR1 is SGHTA, CDR2 FQGTGA, per germline. The CDR3 length is 14 residues. V trimming: 4 bases; J trimming: 4 bases; junction bases outside the gene matches: 2. CDR3 sequence: CASSYGLAGETQYF. CDR3 DNA: TGTGCCAGCAGCTACGGACTAGCGGGAGAGACCCAGTACTTC.

CDR3 amino acids: CASSRGALLGEQYF. The CDR3 nucleotides are TGTGCCAGCAGTCGCGGGGCCCTCCTGGGTGAGCAGTACTTC. V gene TRBV12-3 or TRBV12-4 combines with J gene TRBJ2-7; the D gene is possibly TRBD2 (6 bases). V was clipped by 5 bases and J by 7 bases, with 18 bases between them. The CDR3 runs to 14 residues.

This clonotype was observed many times. This chain connects TRBV7-2 to TRBJ2-2, with 12 bases that match TRBD2. This CDR3 spans 15 amino acids. With V trimmed by 5 bases and J by 6 bases, 4 bases remained unmatched. Germline lookup yields CDR1 SGHTA and CDR2 FQGNSA. This CDR3 is CASSPTSGRPGELFF. DNA of the CDR3: TGTGCCAGCAGCCCGACTAGCGGGAGACCCGGGGAGCTGTTTTTT.

This clonotype was counted ten times or more. This chain uses TRBV19 with TRBJ1-5; 7 nucleotides agree with TRBD1. After removal of 0 bases from V and 4 bases from J, the junction contained 9 bases not matched to a gene. Germline V gene sequence: CDR1 LNHDA, CDR2 SQIVND (reference sequence). This CDR3 is 17 amino acids long. CDR3 DNA sequence: TGTGCCAGTAGTATAGAAATAGTGAGGACAGGTAATCAGCCCCAGCATTTT. Translating gives CASSIEIVRTGNQPQHF.

This clonotype was seen at least ten times. This may be a read error, as it is one base from a much larger clone. V and J are TRBV9 and TRBJ2-7; the match to TRBD2 covers 7 bases. V was pared by 0 bases and J by 6 bases, with 9 bases of the junction left unmatched. CDR1 SGDLS and CDR2 YYNGEE come from the germline V gene. The CDR3 extends over 15 amino acids. CDR3 bases: TGTGCCAGCAGCGTAGATGCTAGCGGATACTGCGAGCAGTACTTC. Its translation is CASSVDASGYCEQYF.

At least ten counts were recorded for this clonotype. V gene TRBV7-8 combines with J gene TRBJ2-6; the D gene is possibly TRBD2 (5 bases). Germline V lookup: CDR1 SGHVS, CDR2 FQNEAQ. The V end lost 1 base, the J end lost 0 bases, and 7 bases lay between the germline ends. The CDR3 totals 16 residues. The CDR3, as DNA: TGTGCCAGCAGCTTAGGCGGGTACTCTGGGGCCAACGTCCTGACTTTC. Translating gives CASSLGGYSGANVLTF.

The chain has TRBV9 and TRBJ1-1, with a tentative D call TRBD1 (5 bases). The V gene lost 3 bases and the J gene lost 7 bases, with 25 bases spanning the gap. CDR3 length: 17 amino acids. The germline gives CDR1 SGDLS, CDR2 YYNGEE. The CDR3: CASSGGVRERKSDEAFF. The CDR3 DNA reads as TGTGCCAGCAGCGGGGGGGTGAGGGAACGGAAGTCCGATGAAGCTTTCTTT.

This clonotype has at least ten counts. The chain employs TRBV27 and TRBJ2-5; no reliable D call. The V gene's germline CDR1 is MNHEY and CDR2 SMNVEV (reference sequence). The CDR3 is 14 amino acids. The germline V and J ends were trimmed by 8 bases and 5 bases, with 18 bases remaining between them. This CDR3 is CASGLRTLMETQYF. The CDR3, as DNA: TGTGCCAGCGGCCTTAGGACCCTCATGGAGACCCAGTACTTC.

Many counts were recorded for this clonotype. The chain links TRBV10-3 to TRBJ2-7; D is perhaps TRBD1 (6 bases). The V gene lost 3 bases and the J gene lost 5 bases, with 14 bases spanning the gap. The length of the CDR3 is 14 residues. Germline-derived CDR1 and CDR2 are ENHRY and SYGVKD. For the CDR3, the DNA is TGTGCCATCAGTGAAACCGGACAGAACCACGAGCAGTACTTC. Translated, it gives CAISETGQNHEQYF.

As for this clonotype: The conserved final phenylalanine or tryptophan is absent from the CDR3, which likely points to a read error. The limits of the CDR3 on the DNA are not certain, so only TCRdb's listed CDR3 is given. This chain links TRBV30 with TRBJ2-7; TRBD1 is the table's D call, not checked against the DNA. 15 amino acids form the CDR3, both terminal residues included. Germline V gene data show CDR1 as GTSNPN and CDR2 as SVGIG (reference sequence). CDR3 amino acids: CAWGEGGSEVHEQHL.

The chain uses TRBV5-1 and TRBJ1-1; TRBD1 matches at 7 bases. CDR3 length: 15 amino acids. Germline V CDR1 and CDR2: SGHRS, YFSETQ. Losses at the gene ends were 4 bases for V and 4 bases for J; bases not matched to a gene: 10. The CDR3 sequence: CASSGGQHITTEAFF. The CDR3 region has the DNA TGCGCCAGCAGCGGGGGACAGCACATTACCACTGAAGCTTTCTTT.

This clonotype has at least ten counts. J is TRBJ1-5 and V is TRBV15; 8 bases line up with TRBD1. V shed 1 base and J 7 bases; nucleotides not matched to a gene: 6. From germline, CDR1 is LNHNV and CDR2 YYDKDF (reference sequence). There are 15 residues in the CDR3. The CDR3, as DNA: TGTGCCACCAGCAGAGTTCCAGGGGGCGGACAGCCCCAGCATTTT. Translated, it gives CATSRVPGGGQPQHF.

In this sample, this clonotype turned up many times. The chain has TRBV6-5 and TRBJ2-7, with 7 bases fitting TRBD2. This CDR3 is built from 13 residues. V gave up 0 bases and J gave up 7 bases; unmatched junction bases: 3. Per the germline V gene, CDR1 is MNHEY and CDR2 is SVGAGI. Written as DNA, the CDR3 is TGTGCCAGCAGTTACTCGGGGGGGGGAGAGCAGTACTTC. This encodes CASSYSGGGEQYF.

The chain has TRBV5-1 and TRBJ2-2; D possibly corresponds to TRBD2 (6 bases). V lost 0 bases and J 3 bases, leaving 9 bases between the germline ends. The CDR3 is 15 residues long. Germline V gene sequence: CDR1 SGHRS, CDR2 YFSETQ. CDR3 loop: CASSLASGYTGELFF. The CDR3 DNA follows: TGCGCCAGCAGCTTGGCCAGCGGGTACACCGGGGAGCTGTTTTTT.

This clonotype was detected ten times or more. This rearrangement joins TRBV28 to TRBJ2-2; TRBD1 matches 8 bases. The CDR3 runs 14 residues. The trim removed 5 bases at V and 2 bases at J, leaving 1 base unmatched. Germline V lookup: CDR1 MDHEN, CDR2 SYDVKM. CDR3 loop: CASSTGGNTGELFF. The CDR3 DNA reads TGTGCCAGCAGTACAGGGGGTAACACCGGGGAGCTGTTTTTT.

There are many counts of this clonotype. V and J are TRBV24-1 and TRBJ2-3; TRBD2 aligns across 15 bases. CDR1 KGHDR and CDR2 SFDVKD come from the germline V gene. V lost 6 bases and J lost 1; bases outside the gene matches: 1. The CDR3 consists of 16 residues. The CDR3 spells CATSWTSGGGTDTQYF. DNA of the CDR3: TGTGCCACCAGTTGGACTAGCGGGGGGGGCACAGATACGCAGTATTTT.

The rearrangement links TRBV7-2 to TRBJ2-5, with TRBD2 as a possible D gene (5 bases). Germline loops: CDR1 SGHTA, CDR2 FQGNSA. Trimming cost V 3 bases and J 1 base, with 9 bases left between them. There are 14 residues in the CDR3. The CDR3 sequence: CASSFKRTQETQYF. The CDR3, as DNA: TGTGCCAGCAGCTTCAAGCGGACCCAAGAGACCCAGTACTTC.

In its sample, this clonotype was seen many times. J is TRBJ2-2 and V is TRBV28, with TRBD1 matching over 7 bases. Germline CDR1 reads MDHEN; CDR2 reads SYDVKM. The V segment lost 8 bases and the J segment 4 bases; nucleotides outside the gene matches: 10. The CDR3 loop spans 15 amino acids. The CDR3 DNA sequence: TGTGCCAGCCAACTACCCGGGACAGTCACCGGGGAGCTGTTTTTT. Translated, it gives CASQLPGTVTGELFF.

In its sample, this clonotype was seen many times. The V call is TRBV7-3, the J call TRBJ2-7; 7 bases align to TRBD1. The CDR3 has 14 residues. V gave up 5 bases and J gave up 7 bases; unmatched junction bases: 11. The germline CDR1 and CDR2 sequences are SGHTA and FQGTGA. CDR3 in amino acids: CASSPSTGIGEQYF. The CDR3, as DNA: TGTGCCAGCAGCCCCTCGACAGGGATCGGGGAGCAGTACTTC.

V is TRBV12-3 or TRBV12-4 and J is TRBJ2-5; TRBD2 is a possible D gene (6 bases). CDR3 length: 16 amino acids. V lost 7 bases to trimming and J lost 1 base, with 19 bases between them. The CDR3 region has the DNA TGTGCCAGCAACCCCCCTGGGAGGAGCCTCCAAGAGACCCAGTACTTC. It translates to CASNPPGRSLQETQYF.

This clonotype was observed at least ten times. This sequence joins TRBV2 and TRBJ1-6, with TRBD1 matching over 7 bases. Germline-derived CDR1 and CDR2 are SNHLY and FYNNEI. There are 13 residues in the CDR3. The junction had 3 bases not matched to a gene; V was cut back by 5 bases and J by 8 bases. CDR3 nucleotide sequence: TGTGCCAGCAGTCTCGACAGGGATTCACCCCTCCACTTT. Translation gives CASSLDRDSPLHF.

Many counts were recorded for this clonotype. The chain couples TRBV4-1 to TRBJ1-1; possibly TRBD1 for D (6 bases). Deletions cut 0 bases from V and 1 base from J, with 12 bases between. The CDR3 sequence is 16 residues long. Per the germline V gene, CDR1 is MGHRA and CDR2 is YSYEKL. CDR3 amino acids: CASSQDSGGGNTEAFF. CDR3 sequence (DNA): TGCGCCAGCAGCCAAGATTCCGGGGGCGGGAACACTGAAGCTTTCTTT.

This chain connects TRBV6-5 to TRBJ1-1; D may be TRBD1 (6 bases). Trimming stripped 3 bases from V and 1 base from J, with 15 bases between. Germline loops: CDR1 MNHEY, CDR2 SVGAGI. This CDR3 spans 16 amino acids. Here the CDR3 DNA reads TGTGCCAGCAGTTATTGGCGTACAGGGAGGAACACTGAAGCTTTCTTT. It specifies CASSYWRTGRNTEAFF.

In its sample, this clonotype was seen many times. The chain combines TRBV20-1 with TRBJ2-7; 14 bases line up with TRBD2. CDR1 is DFQATT, CDR2 SNEGSKA, per germline (reference sequence). This CDR3 has 17 amino acids. V shed 0 bases and J 4 bases; nucleotides not matched to a gene: 8. CDR3 DNA sequence: TGCAGTGCTAGAGACCTGGGACTAGCGGGAGTCCAATACGAGCAGTACTTC. Its translation: CSARDLGLAGVQYEQYF.